This T cell receptor beta chain was retrieved from a study of T cell responses to AZD1222 COVID-19 vaccine. Clones were sequenced by immunoSEQ multiplex PCR, and TCRdb holds only the in-frame ones, with some missing. The sample lists roughly 56,000 clones; 65% to 85% were seen once. V dropped 2 bases and J dropped 6 bases, with 23 bases sitting between them. The CDR3 runs to 17 residues. The germline gives CDR1 MGHRA, CDR2 YSYEKL. This rearrangement joins TRBV4-1 to TRBJ2-7, with a tentative D call TRBD1 (7 bases). Specimen: peripheral blood, collected 28 days after the second AZD1222 dose. The receptor was isolated from an adult who received the AZD1222 COVID-19 vaccine. CDR3 loop: CASSQSRGGGGAFEQYF. The CDR3 DNA is TGCGCCAGCAGCCAATCTAGAGGAGGAGGGGGCGCGTTCGAGCAGTACTTC.